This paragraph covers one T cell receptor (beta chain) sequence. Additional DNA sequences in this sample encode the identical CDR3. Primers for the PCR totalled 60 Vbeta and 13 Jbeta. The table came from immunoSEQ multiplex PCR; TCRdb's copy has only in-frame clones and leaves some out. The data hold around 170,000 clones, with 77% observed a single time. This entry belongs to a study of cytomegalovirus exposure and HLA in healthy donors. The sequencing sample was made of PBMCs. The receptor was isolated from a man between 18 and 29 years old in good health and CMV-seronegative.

In DNA form, the CDR3 reads TGTGCCTGGATCCCAGTACGTTCCAGGGGAGAGAGCTACAATGAGCAGTTCTTC. Translation gives CAWIPVRSRGESYNEQFF. The rearrangement joins TRBV30 to TRBJ2-1, with a possible D match to TRBD1 (6 bases). The CDR3 spans 18 residues. V gave up 4 bases and J gave up 3 bases, with 25 bases separating them. Germline-derived CDR1 and CDR2 are GTSNPN and SVGIG (reference sequence).